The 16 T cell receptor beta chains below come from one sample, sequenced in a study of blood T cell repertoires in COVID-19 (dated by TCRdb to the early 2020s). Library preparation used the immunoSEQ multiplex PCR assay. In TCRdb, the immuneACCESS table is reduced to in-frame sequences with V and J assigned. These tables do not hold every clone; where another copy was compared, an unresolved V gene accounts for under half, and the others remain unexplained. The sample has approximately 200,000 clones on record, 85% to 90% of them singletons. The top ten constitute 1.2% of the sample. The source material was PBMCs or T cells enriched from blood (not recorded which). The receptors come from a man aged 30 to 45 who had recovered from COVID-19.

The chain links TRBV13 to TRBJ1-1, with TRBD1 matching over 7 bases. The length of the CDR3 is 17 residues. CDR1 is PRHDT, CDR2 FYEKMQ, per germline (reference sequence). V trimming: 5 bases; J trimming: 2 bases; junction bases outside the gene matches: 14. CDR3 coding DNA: TGTGCCAGCAGCCTCACATCAAACAGGGGATTTAACACTGAAGCTTTCTTT. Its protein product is CASSLTSNRGFNTEAFF.

The chain's CDR3 is CAWSVLTSNTEAFF. The CDR3 DNA reads as TGTGCCTGGAGTGTACTTACGTCGAACACTGAAGCTTTCTTT. J is TRBJ1-1 and V is TRBV30, with no clear D. The CDR3 length is 14 residues. Germline lookup yields CDR1 GTSNPN and CDR2 SVGIG (reference sequence). Trimming took off 0 bases at V and 1 base at J, with 9 bases between the two ends.

The CDR3 coding sequence is TGTGCCATCACCCTAAAACAGGGCAACACCATATATTTT. Its protein product is CAITLKQGNTIYF. This rearrangement joins TRBV12-3 or TRBV12-4 to TRBJ1-3; the D gene is possibly TRBD1 (6 bases). Trimming took off 10 bases at V and 7 bases at J, with 17 bases between the two ends. This CDR3 region has 13 residues.

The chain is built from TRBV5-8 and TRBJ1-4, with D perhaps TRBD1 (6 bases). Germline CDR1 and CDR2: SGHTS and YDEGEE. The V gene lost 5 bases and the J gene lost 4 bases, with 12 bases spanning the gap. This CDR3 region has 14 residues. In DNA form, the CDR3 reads TGTGCCAGCAGTTTCGGGACAAATAATGAAAAACTGTTTTTT. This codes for CASSFGTNNEKLFF.

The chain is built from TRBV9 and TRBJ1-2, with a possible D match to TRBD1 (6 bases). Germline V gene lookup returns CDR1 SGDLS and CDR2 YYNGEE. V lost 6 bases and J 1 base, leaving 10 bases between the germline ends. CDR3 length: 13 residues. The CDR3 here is CASKGTFNYGYTF. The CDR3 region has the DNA TGTGCCAGCAAAGGGACATTTAACTATGGCTACACCTTC.

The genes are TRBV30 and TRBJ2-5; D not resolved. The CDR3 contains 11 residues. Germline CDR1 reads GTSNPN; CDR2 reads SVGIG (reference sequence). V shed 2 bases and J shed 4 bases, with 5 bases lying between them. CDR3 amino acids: CAWSTVETQYF. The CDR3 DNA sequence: TGTGCCTGGAGTACAGTAGAGACCCAGTACTTC.

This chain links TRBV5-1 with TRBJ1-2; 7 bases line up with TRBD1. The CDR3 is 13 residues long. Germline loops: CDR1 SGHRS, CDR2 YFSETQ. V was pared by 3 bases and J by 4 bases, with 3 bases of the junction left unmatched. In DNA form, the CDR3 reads TGCGCCAGCAGCTCGTCAGGGGGCTATGGCTACACCTTC. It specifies CASSSSGGYGYTF.

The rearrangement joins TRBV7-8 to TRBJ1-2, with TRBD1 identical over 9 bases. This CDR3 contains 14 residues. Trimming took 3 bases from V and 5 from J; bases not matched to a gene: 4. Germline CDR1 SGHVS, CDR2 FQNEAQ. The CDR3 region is CASSFGTGSYGYTF. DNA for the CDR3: TGTGCCAGCAGCTTCGGGACAGGGTCATATGGCTACACCTTC.

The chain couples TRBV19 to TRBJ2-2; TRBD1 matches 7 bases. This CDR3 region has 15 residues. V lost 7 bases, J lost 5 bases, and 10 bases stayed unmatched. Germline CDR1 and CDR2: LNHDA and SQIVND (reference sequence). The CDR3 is CASTIRQGWTGELFF. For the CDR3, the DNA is TGTGCCAGTACCATACGACAGGGTTGGACCGGGGAGCTGTTTTTT.

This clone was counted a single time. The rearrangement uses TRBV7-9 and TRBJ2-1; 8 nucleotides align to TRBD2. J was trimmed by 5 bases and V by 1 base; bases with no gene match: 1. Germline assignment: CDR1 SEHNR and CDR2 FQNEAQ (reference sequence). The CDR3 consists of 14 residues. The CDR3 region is CASSLDSGDNEQFF. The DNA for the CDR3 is TGTGCCAGCAGCTTAGATAGCGGGGACAATGAGCAGTTCTTC.

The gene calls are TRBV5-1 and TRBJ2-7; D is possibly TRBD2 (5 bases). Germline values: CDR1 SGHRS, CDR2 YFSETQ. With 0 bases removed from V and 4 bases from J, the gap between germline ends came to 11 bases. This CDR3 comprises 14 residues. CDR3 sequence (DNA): TGCGCCAGCAGCTTGGGAGGGAATCGGTACGAGCAGTACTTC. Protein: CASSLGGNRYEQYF.

The DNA for the CDR3 is TGTGCCACCAGTGAAGCCGGGACAGGTGACAATCAGCCCCAGCATTTT. It specifies CATSEAGTGDNQPQHF. The V gene is TRBV24-1, the J gene TRBJ1-5, with TRBD1 matching 8 bases. The CDR3 extends over 16 amino acids. V was pared by 4 bases and J by 3 bases, with 7 bases of the junction left unmatched. Per germline, CDR1 KGHDR and CDR2 SFDVKD.

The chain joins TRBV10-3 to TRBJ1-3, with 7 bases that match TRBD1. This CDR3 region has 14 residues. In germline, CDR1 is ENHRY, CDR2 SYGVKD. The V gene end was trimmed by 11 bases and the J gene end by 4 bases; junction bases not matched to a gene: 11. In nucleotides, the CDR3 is TGTGCCTCCGAGGGGGCAGGGAGAGGAAACACCATATATTTT. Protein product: CASEGAGRGNTIYF.

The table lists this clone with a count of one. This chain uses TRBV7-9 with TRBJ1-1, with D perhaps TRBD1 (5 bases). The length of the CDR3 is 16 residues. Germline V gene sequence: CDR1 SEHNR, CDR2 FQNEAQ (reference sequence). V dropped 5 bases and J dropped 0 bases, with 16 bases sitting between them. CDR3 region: CASSRGTDPLNTEAFF. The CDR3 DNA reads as TGTGCCAGCAGCCGCGGGACGGATCCCTTGAACACTGAAGCTTTCTTT.

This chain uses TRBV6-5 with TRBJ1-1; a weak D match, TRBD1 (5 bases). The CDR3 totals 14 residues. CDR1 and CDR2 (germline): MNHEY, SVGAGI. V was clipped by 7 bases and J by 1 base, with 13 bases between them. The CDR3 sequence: CASKRGYPNTEAFF. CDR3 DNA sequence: TGTGCCAGCAAAAGGGGCTATCCGAACACTGAAGCTTTCTTT.

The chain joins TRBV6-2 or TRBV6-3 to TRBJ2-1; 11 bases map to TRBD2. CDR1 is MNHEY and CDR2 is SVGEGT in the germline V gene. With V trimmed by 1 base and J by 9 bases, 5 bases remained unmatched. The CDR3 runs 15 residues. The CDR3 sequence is CASSYLVAGGVEQFF. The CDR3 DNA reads TGTGCCAGCAGTTACTTGGTAGCGGGGGGGGTTGAGCAGTTCTTC.